These 14 T cell receptor beta chains were all obtained from the same sample, sequenced in a study of OX40 agonist ivuxolimab in advanced cancers. Clones were sequenced by immunoSEQ multiplex PCR, and TCRdb holds only the in-frame ones, with some missing. The sample comprises about 150,000 clones, just over 90% of which are singletons, and roughly 1.1% rests with the top ten. The sample consisted of CD4+ or CD8+ T cells sorted from blood, taken in a trial of the OX40 agonist ivuxolimab. The source is an adult with an advanced solid tumor such as melanoma, head and neck, liver or kidney cancer.

The V gene is TRBV2, the J gene TRBJ1-2; TRBD1 is a possible D gene (6 bases). There are 14 residues in the CDR3. V lost 2 bases, J lost 5 bases, and 12 bases lay in between. Germline CDR1 SNHLY, CDR2 FYNNEI. CDR3 sequence: CASSERQDSYGYTF. The DNA of the CDR3 is TGTGCCAGCAGTGAAAGACAGGACTCATATGGCTACACCTTC.

V gene TRBV30 combines with J gene TRBJ2-3; D perhaps matches TRBD1 (6 bases). The germline V gene has CDR1 GTSNPN and CDR2 SVGIG (reference sequence). The V and J ends lost 5 bases and 3 bases respectively, with 15 bases between them. This CDR3 is built from 14 residues. In nucleotides, the CDR3 is TGTGCCTGGCTGAAAACAGGGTATACAGATACGCAGTATTTT. Its translation is CAWLKTGYTDTQYF.

The rearrangement joins TRBV6-1 to TRBJ2-2; D unclear. Trimming removed 7 bases at V and 0 bases at J, with 6 bases between. Germline V gene data show CDR1 as MNHNS and CDR2 as SASEGT. CDR3 length equals 13 residues. The DNA of the CDR3 is TGTGCCAGCACCCTTTCGAACACCGGGGAGCTGTTTTTT. This sequence encodes CASTLSNTGELFF.

This clone was counted a few times. The CDR3 DNA reads as TGTGCCAGCAGCCGTGTTGTACTTTACGAGCAGTACTTC. Translated: CASSRVVLYEQYF. This chain uses TRBV7-6 with TRBJ2-7; D gene unclear. The germline V gene has CDR1 SGHVS and CDR2 FNYEAQ. The CDR3 runs 13 residues. V lost 5 bases and J lost 4, with 12 bases in between.

The chain employs TRBV19 and TRBJ1-3; a possible D gene is TRBD1 (6 bases). Germline lookup yields CDR1 LNHDA and CDR2 SQIVND (reference sequence). V lost 6 bases and J lost 0, with 9 bases in between. This CDR3 comprises 14 residues. The CDR3 sequence is CASRTGISGNTIYF. In nucleotides, the CDR3 is TGTGCCAGTAGAACAGGGATCTCTGGAAACACCATATATTTT.

With respect to this clone: Other DNA sequences in this specimen translate into the identical CDR3. The gene calls are TRBV18 and TRBJ2-3; 10 nucleotides match TRBD2. The germline V gene encodes CDR1 KGHSH and CDR2 LQKENI. This CDR3 region has 15 residues. Trimming removed 6 bases from V and 0 bases from J; junction bases left unmatched: 3. This chain's CDR3 is CASSRTSGSTDTQYF. CDR3 in DNA: TGTGCCAGCTCCCGGACTAGCGGTAGCACAGATACGCAGTATTTT.

This clone showed up just once. The genes are TRBV6-5 and TRBJ2-3; TRBD2 agrees at 11 bases. CDR1 is MNHEY, CDR2 SVGAGI, per germline. CDR3 length: 15 residues. J was trimmed by 4 bases and V by 7 bases; bases with no gene match: 7. This CDR3 reads CASTTSGRGADTQYF. Written as DNA, the CDR3 is TGTGCCAGCACCACTAGCGGGAGAGGGGCAGATACGCAGTATTTT.

The chain links TRBV7-9 to TRBJ1-2; TRBD1 agrees at 7 bases. Germline CDR1 SEHNR, CDR2 FQNEAQ (reference sequence). The CDR3 has 13 residues. The ends lost 5 bases at V and 8 bases at J; junction bases unmatched: 8. CDR3 amino acids: CASSPGTAEGYTF. CDR3 coding DNA: TGTGCCAGCAGCCCCGGGACAGCGGAGGGCTACACCTTC.

In this sample, this clone turned up once. This chain joins TRBV10-3 and TRBJ2-6, with TRBD2 matching 8 bases. Trimming removed 6 bases from V and 1 base from J; junction bases left unmatched: 2. The CDR3 has 15 residues. The V gene's germline CDR1 is ENHRY and CDR2 SYGVKD. This CDR3 reads CAIRAGVSGANVLTF. CDR3 DNA: TGTGCCATCAGAGCGGGAGTTTCTGGGGCCAACGTCCTGACTTTC.

The chain combines TRBV6-1 with TRBJ1-4; D is perhaps TRBD1 (6 bases). Germline CDR1 is MNHNS and CDR2 is SASEGT. Trimming left V 8 bases short and J 4 bases short, with 11 bases between. This CDR3 is built from 13 residues. The CDR3 DNA is TGTGCCAGCCAGGACAGCATTAATGAAAAACTGTTTTTT. Translated, it gives CASQDSINEKLFF.

The genes are TRBV18 and TRBJ2-5; 9 bases line up with TRBD1. Trimming took 4 bases from V and 4 from J; bases not matched to a gene: 10. This CDR3 region has 16 residues. The V gene's germline CDR1 is KGHSH and CDR2 LQKENI. CDR3 loop: CASSLGRQGVGETQYF. As DNA, the CDR3 is TGTGCCAGCTCACTCGGCAGACAGGGGGTAGGAGAGACCCAGTACTTC.

CDR3 in DNA: TGTGCCAGCAGCTTTTCCCGCTACGAGCAGTACTTC. Its protein is CASSFSRYEQYF. The rearrangement joins TRBV7-9 to TRBJ2-7; no firm D call. The CDR3 consists of 12 residues. The V gene's germline CDR1 is SEHNR and CDR2 FQNEAQ (reference sequence). Deletions cut 3 bases from V and 3 bases from J, with 6 bases between. Based on the CDR3 plus reference TRBV7-9 and TRBJ2-7, the full variable domain is DTGVSQNPRHKITKRGQNVTFRCDPISEHNRLYWYRQTLGQGPEFLTYFQNEAQLEKSRLLSDRFSAERPKGSFSTLEIQRTEQGDSAMYLCASSFSRYEQYFGPGTRLTVT.

The chain couples TRBV25-1 to TRBJ1-5; D unresolved. This CDR3 spans 13 amino acids. Looked up from germline, CDR1 is MGHDK and CDR2 is SYGVNS. For the CDR3, the DNA is TGTCTACCCTTCGGCCCTGACGATCAGCCCCAGCATTTT. This codes for CLPFGPDDQPQHF.

The V gene is TRBV4-1, the J gene TRBJ2-5; perhaps TRBD2 as D (7 bases). Germline CDR1 and CDR2: MGHRA and YSYEKL. The CDR3 has 18 amino acids. Between the trimmed V and J ends, which lost 1 base and 1 base, there was a span of 19 bases. The CDR3 is CASSQGPQGRGVQETQYF. Here the CDR3 DNA reads TGCGCCAGCAGCCAAGGGCCCCAGGGGAGGGGGGTCCAAGAGACCCAGTACTTC.